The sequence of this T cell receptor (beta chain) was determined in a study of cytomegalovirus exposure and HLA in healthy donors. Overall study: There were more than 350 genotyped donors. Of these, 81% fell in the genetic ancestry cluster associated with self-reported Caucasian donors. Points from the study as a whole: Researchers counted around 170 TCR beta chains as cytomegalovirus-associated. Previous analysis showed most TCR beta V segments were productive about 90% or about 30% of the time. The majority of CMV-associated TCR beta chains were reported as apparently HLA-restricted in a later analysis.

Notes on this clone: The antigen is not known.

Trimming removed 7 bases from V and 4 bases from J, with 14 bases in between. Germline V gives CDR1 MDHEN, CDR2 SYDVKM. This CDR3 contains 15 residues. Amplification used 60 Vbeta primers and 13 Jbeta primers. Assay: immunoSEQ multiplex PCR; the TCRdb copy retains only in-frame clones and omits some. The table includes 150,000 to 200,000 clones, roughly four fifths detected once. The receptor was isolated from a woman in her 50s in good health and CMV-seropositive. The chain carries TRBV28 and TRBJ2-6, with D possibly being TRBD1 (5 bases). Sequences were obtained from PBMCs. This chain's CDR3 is CASTSSGPGANVLTF. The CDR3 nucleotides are TGTGCCAGCACCTCATCAGGGCCAGGGGCCAACGTCCTGACTTTC.